These 20 T cell receptor beta chains came from one sample sequenced in a study of T-cell memory formation after mild COVID-19. TCRdb reprocessed the 5' RACE reads via MiXCR and lists one record per CDR3 protein. Among almost 550,000 distinct CDR3 sequences listed, roughly 20% were seen once. Sample: PBMCs or a T cell subset sorted from them (not recorded which). The origin of the receptors is an adult woman who had mild COVID-19 (a few samples of this study predate the infection). Cell type and time point are not known.

V gene TRBV7-6 combines with J gene TRBJ1-2, with D maybe TRBD1 (6 bases). The CDR3 is made up of 17 amino acids. V was trimmed by 5 bases and J by 8 bases, leaving 27 bases between them. Germline assignment: CDR1 SGHVS and CDR2 FNYEAQ. In DNA, the CDR3 is TGTGCCAGCAGCCCAATCTCGGGGGGCGGATTCTCGGGAGGCTACACCTTC. It encodes CASSPISGGGFSGGYTF.

This clonotype was picked up many times. This chain joins TRBV5-1 and TRBJ1-5; D uncertain. V lost 4 bases and J 3 bases, leaving 11 bases between the germline ends. This CDR3 region has 14 residues. Per the germline V gene, CDR1 is SGHRS and CDR2 is YFSETQ. CDR3 loop: CASSPGQFNQPQHF. The CDR3 DNA is TGCGCCAGCAGCCCCGGGCAGTTCAATCAGCCCCAGCATTTT.

This clonotype was seen only a few times. The chain employs TRBV11-2 and TRBJ2-1, with 8 bases identical to TRBD2. The J segment lost 2 bases and the V segment lost 4 bases, leaving 4 bases of the junction unmatched. The germline gives CDR1 SGHAT, CDR2 FQNNGV. The CDR3 is 15 residues long. Here the CDR3 reads CASSSTSGAYNEQFF. For the CDR3, the DNA is TGTGCCAGCAGCTCAACTAGCGGAGCCTACAATGAGCAGTTCTTC. Combining the CDR3 with reference TRBV11-2 and TRBJ2-1 gives the whole variable domain EAGVAQSPRYKIIEKRQSVAFWCNPISGHATLYWYQQILGQGPKLLIQFQNNGVVDDSQLPKDRFSAERLKGVDSTLKIQPAKLEDSAVYLCASSSTSGAYNEQFFGPGTRLTVL.

The rearrangement links TRBV7-2 to TRBJ1-1; possible D gene TRBD1, 5 bases. Germline CDR1 reads SGHTA; CDR2 reads FQGNSA. The CDR3 is 14 amino acids. V was shortened by 3 bases and J by 5 bases, with 13 bases between the two germline ends. The CDR3 DNA sequence: TGTGCCAGCAGCTTCGGGGGGGGTAGGACTGAAGCTTTCTTT. Its translation: CASSFGGGRTEAFF. The whole variable domain, remainder taken from reference TRBV7-2 and TRBJ1-1, is GAGVSQSPSNKVTEKGKDVELRCDPISGHTALYWYRQSLGQGLEFLIYFQGNSAPDKSGLPSDRFSAERTGGSVSTLTIQRTQQEDSAVYLCASSFGGGRTEAFFGQGTRLTVV.

This chain uses TRBV5-1 with TRBJ2-7, with D maybe TRBD2 (5 bases). Per the germline V gene, CDR1 is SGHRS and CDR2 is YFSETQ. With 1 base removed from V and 5 bases from J, the gap between germline ends came to 10 bases. The CDR3 loop spans 13 amino acids. Here the CDR3 reads CASSLRGIDEQYF. Here the CDR3 DNA reads TGCGCCAGCAGCTTGCGGGGAATCGACGAGCAGTACTTC. Using reference TRBV5-1 and TRBJ2-7 for the parts outside the CDR3, the full variable domain is KAGVTQTPRYLIKTRGQQVTLSCSPISGHRSVSWYQQTPGQGLQFLFEYFSETQRNKGNFPGRFSGRQFSNSRSEMNVSTLELGDSALYLCASSLRGIDEQYFGPGTRLTVT.

The chain combines TRBV4-3 with TRBJ2-1, with 13 bases aligning to TRBD2. Per the germline V gene, CDR1 is LGHNA and CDR2 is YSLEER. The V gene end was trimmed by 3 bases and the J gene end by 0 bases; junction bases not matched to a gene: 2. This CDR3 has 17 residues. The CDR3 DNA sequence: TGCGCCAGCAGCCATGGGACTAGCGGGACCTCCTACAATGAGCAGTTCTTC. Protein sequence: CASSHGTSGTSYNEQFF.

The chain uses TRBV5-1 and TRBJ2-2; D not resolved. Germline loops: CDR1 SGHRS, CDR2 YFSETQ. This CDR3 has 16 amino acids. Trimming stripped 1 base from V and 5 bases from J, with 15 bases between. The CDR3 nucleotides are TGCGCCAGCAGCTTGCCATCAGAACCTATTACCGGGGAGCTGTTTTTT. Protein: CASSLPSEPITGELFF.

This clonotype occurred a few times. The genes are TRBV20-1 and TRBJ1-2; D gene uncertain. Germline V lookup: CDR1 DFQATT, CDR2 SNEGSKA (reference sequence). V was pared by 7 bases and J by 3 bases, with 3 bases between. The CDR3 runs to 9 residues. The CDR3 nucleotides read TGCAGTGGAGACTATGGCTACACCTTC. Protein product: CSGDYGYTF.

The CDR3 sequence is CSVEGQGSNEQFF. CDR3 DNA: TGCAGCGTTGAGGGACAGGGGTCTAATGAGCAGTTCTTC. The chain is built from TRBV29-1 and TRBJ2-1, with TRBD1 matching 10 bases. Germline V gene sequence: CDR1 SQVTM, CDR2 ANQGSEA. The V gene end was trimmed by 3 bases and the J gene end by 7 bases; junction bases not matched to a gene: 3. The CDR3 loop spans 13 amino acids.

V is TRBV25-1 and J is TRBJ1-5; weak D call: TRBD1 (5 bases). This CDR3 contains 13 residues. V gave up 5 bases and J gave up 3 bases, with 8 bases separating them. Germline V gene lookup returns CDR1 MGHDK and CDR2 SYGVNS. For the CDR3, the DNA is TGTGCCAGCAGTTCAGGGTCCAATCAGCCCCAGCATTTT. This encodes CASSSGSNQPQHF.

This clonotype was seen repeatedly, ten times or more. The chain couples TRBV6-1 to TRBJ1-5, with unresolved D. Between the trimmed V and J ends, which lost 6 bases and 1 base, there was a span of 13 bases. This CDR3 spans 15 amino acids. The V gene's germline CDR1 is MNHNS and CDR2 SASEGT. This chain's CDR3 is CASSLGPGSNQPQHF. The CDR3 DNA reads TGTGCCAGCAGCCTGGGCCCGGGAAGCAATCAGCCCCAGCATTTT.

This clonotype was counted between two and nine times. The chain is built from TRBV14 and TRBJ1-1; 7 positions match TRBD1. V shed 4 bases, J shed 2 bases, and the junction held 13 bases outside the gene matches. Per germline, CDR1 SGHDN and CDR2 FVKESK. This CDR3 spans 17 amino acids. CDR3 residues: CASSPLRDSLLNTEAFF. The CDR3 DNA is TGTGCCAGCAGCCCCCTCCGGGACAGCTTATTAAACACTGAAGCTTTCTTT.

This clonotype was observed a few times. The chain combines TRBV5-1 with TRBJ2-1; 13 bases are a match to TRBD2. The CDR3 spans 15 residues. Germline V gives CDR1 SGHRS, CDR2 YFSETQ. J gave up 7 bases and V 4 bases, and 5 bases lay outside the gene matches. The CDR3 sequence is CASSQGLAGENEQFF. CDR3 nucleotide sequence: TGCGCCAGCAGCCAAGGACTAGCGGGAGAAAATGAGCAGTTCTTC.

This chain links TRBV15 with TRBJ2-1; D is uncertain. The CDR3 runs 16 residues. V lost 0 bases to trimming and J lost 4 bases, with 13 bases between them. CDR1 is LNHNV, CDR2 YYDKDF, per germline (reference sequence). In nucleotides, the CDR3 is TGTGCCACCAGCAGAGAGGGGTTAGAGTCTTACAATGAGCAGTTCTTC. Residues: CATSREGLESYNEQFF.

This clonotype was recorded many times. The genes are TRBV7-2 and TRBJ2-4; TRBD1 might be the D (5 bases). Per germline, CDR1 SGHTA and CDR2 FQGNSA. V was shortened by 5 bases and J by 0 bases, with 14 bases between the two germline ends. This CDR3 is 16 amino acids long. The CDR3 sequence is CASSIRQTLAKNIQYF. The CDR3 nucleotides are TGTGCCAGCAGCATCCGACAGACCCTAGCCAAAAACATTCAGTACTTC.

V and J are TRBV5-1 and TRBJ2-3; D might be TRBD1 (5 bases). Germline V gene lookup returns CDR1 SGHRS and CDR2 YFSETQ. The CDR3 has 15 residues. Trimming cost V 4 bases and J 2 bases, with 14 bases left between them. The CDR3 nucleotides read TGCGCCAGCAGCCGGTCAGGGTCCGCCACAGATACGCAGTATTTT. Protein sequence: CASSRSGSATDTQYF.

This clonotype showed up just a few times. The V and J genes are TRBV5-1 and TRBJ2-5; 10 nucleotides agree with TRBD2. The CDR3 is made up of 16 amino acids. Germline V gene lookup returns CDR1 SGHRS and CDR2 YFSETQ. V shed 2 bases and J 4 bases; nucleotides not matched to a gene: 8. The CDR3 coding sequence is TGCGCCAGCAGCTTAGCGGGAGGGAGCCAAGGAGAGACCCAGTACTTC. Translating gives CASSLAGGSQGETQYF. The full variable domain, completed using reference TRBV5-1 and TRBJ2-5, is KAGVTQTPRYLIKTRGQQVTLSCSPISGHRSVSWYQQTPGQGLQFLFEYFSETQRNKGNFPGRFSGRQFSNSRSEMNVSTLELGDSALYLCASSLAGGSQGETQYFGPGTRLLVL.

The chain joins TRBV7-9 to TRBJ1-2, with 9 bases aligning to TRBD1. The length of the CDR3 is 13 residues. The junction had 6 bases not matched to a gene; V was cut back by 5 bases and J by 8 bases. Germline-derived CDR1 and CDR2 are SEHNR and FQNEAQ (reference sequence). CDR3 nucleotides: TGTGCCAGCAGCACCGGGACAGGGTTCGGCTACACCTTC. This sequence encodes CASSTGTGFGYTF.

The chain combines TRBV14 with TRBJ2-1; 8 nucleotides align to TRBD1. The ends lost 3 bases at V and 2 bases at J; junction bases unmatched: 6. CDR1 is SGHDN and CDR2 is FVKESK in the germline V gene. The CDR3 has 16 amino acids. CDR3 sequence (DNA): TGTGCCAGCAGCCACCTGACAGGGGTCCCCTACAATGAGCAGTTCTTC. Its protein product is CASSHLTGVPYNEQFF.

This clonotype was recorded a few times. The chain joins TRBV30 to TRBJ2-2; 12 bases align to TRBD2. There are 15 residues in the CDR3. The junction had 4 bases not matched to a gene; V was cut back by 1 base and J by 7 bases. The V gene's germline CDR1 is GTSNPN and CDR2 SVGIG (reference sequence). DNA of the CDR3: TGTGCCTGGAGTGCAACTAGCGGGAGGTTCGGGGAGCTGTTTTTT. Amino acids: CAWSATSGRFGELFF.